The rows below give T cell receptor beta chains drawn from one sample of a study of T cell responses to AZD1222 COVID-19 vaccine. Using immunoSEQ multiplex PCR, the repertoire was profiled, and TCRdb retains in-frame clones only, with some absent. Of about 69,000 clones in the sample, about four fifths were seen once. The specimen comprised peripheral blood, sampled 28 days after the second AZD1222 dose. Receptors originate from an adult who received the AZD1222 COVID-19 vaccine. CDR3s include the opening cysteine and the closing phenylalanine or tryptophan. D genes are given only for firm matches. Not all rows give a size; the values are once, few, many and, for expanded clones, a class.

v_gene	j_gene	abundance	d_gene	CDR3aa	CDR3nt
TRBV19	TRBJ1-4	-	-	CATYSTTNEKLFF	TGTGCCACATATTCCACAACTAATGAAAAACTGTTTTTT
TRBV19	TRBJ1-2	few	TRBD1	CASRGTDRGDGYTF	TGTGCCAGTAGGGGTACGGACAGGGGTGATGGCTACACCTTC
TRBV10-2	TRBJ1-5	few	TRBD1	CASSEAGTGLQPQHF	TGCGCCAGCAGTGAAGCCGGGACAGGGCTCCAGCCCCAGCATTTT
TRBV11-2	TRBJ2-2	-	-	CASSSYSEPNTGELFF	TGTGCCAGCAGCTCTTACTCCGAGCCGAACACCGGGGAGCTGTTTTTT
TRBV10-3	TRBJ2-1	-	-	CAISERDNEQFF	TGTGCCATCAGTGAGCGAGACAATGAGCAGTTCTTC
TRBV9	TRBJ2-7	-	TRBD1	CASSPHGTGVYEQYF	TGTGCCAGCAGCCCCCACGGGACAGGGGTCTACGAGCAGTACTTC
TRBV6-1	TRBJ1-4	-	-	CASSEFGQGAW	-
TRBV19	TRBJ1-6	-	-	CASSIPRNSPLHF	TGTGCCAGTAGTATACCCCGTAATTCACCCCTCCACTTT
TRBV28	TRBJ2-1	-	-	CASSLPLGTPTPYNEQFF	TGTGCCAGCAGTTTACCCCTTGGGACACCGACGCCATACAATGAGCAGTTCTTC
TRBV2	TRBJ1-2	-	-	CASSEATGRANGYTF	TGTGCCAGCAGTGAAGCTACTGGCAGGGCGAACGGCTACACCTTC
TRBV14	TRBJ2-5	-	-	CASSQQIRETQYF	TGTGCCAGCAGCCAGCAAATTAGGGAGACCCAGTACTTC
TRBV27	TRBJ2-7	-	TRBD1	CASQGDRVSEQYF	TGTGCCAGCCAGGGGGACAGGGTGAGCGAGCAGTACTTC
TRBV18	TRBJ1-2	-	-	CASSPGSGADLGLGYTF	TGTGCCAGCTCACCGGGGTCGGGTGCCGACTTAGGCTTGGGCTACACCTTC
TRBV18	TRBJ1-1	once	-	CASSSGGKNTEAFF	TGTGCCAGCTCTTCGGGAGGGAAGAACACTGAAGCTTTCTTT
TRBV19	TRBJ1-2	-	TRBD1	CASSMGTGTGGYGYTF	TGTGCCAGTAGTATGGGCACCGGGACAGGGGGATATGGCTACACCTTC
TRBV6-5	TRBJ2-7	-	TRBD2	CASSYSRTRTYEQYF	TGTGCCAGCAGTTACTCGAGGACTAGAACCTACGAGCAGTACTTC
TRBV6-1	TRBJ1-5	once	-	CASSEAGTGIQPQHF	TGTGCCAGCAGTGAAGCTGGCACAGGGATTCAGCCCCAGCATTTT
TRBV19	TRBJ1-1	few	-	CASSDRLNTEAFF	TGTGCCAGCTCGGACAGACTGAACACTGAAGCTTTCTTT
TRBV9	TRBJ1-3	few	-	CASSAPGAGNTIYF	TGTGCCAGCAGCGCCCCAGGGGCTGGAAACACCATATATTTT
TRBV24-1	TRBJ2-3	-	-	CATSEEGRPDTQYF	TGTGCCACCAGTGAAGAGGGACGTCCAGATACGCAGTATTTT
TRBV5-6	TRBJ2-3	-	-	CASSLQESDTQYF	TGTGCCAGCAGCTTACAGGAGTCAGATACGCAGTATTTT
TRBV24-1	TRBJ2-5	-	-	CATSDLGATGETQYF	TGTGCCACCAGTGATTTGGGGGCAACGGGTGAGACCCAGTACTTC
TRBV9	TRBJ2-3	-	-	CASSVEPPHSTDTQYF	TGTGCCAGCAGCGTAGAGCCACCCCATAGCACAGATACGCAGTATTTT
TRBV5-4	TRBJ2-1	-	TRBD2	CASSGRGGNEQFF	TGTGCCAGCAGCGGACGGGGGGGCAATGAGCAGTTCTTC
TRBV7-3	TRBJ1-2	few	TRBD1	CASSFGQGANYGYTF	TGTGCCAGCAGCTTCGGACAGGGGGCCAACTATGGCTACACCTTC
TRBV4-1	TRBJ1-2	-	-	CASSHGLSYGYTF	TGCGCCAGCAGCCATGGACTGAGCTATGGCTACACCTTC
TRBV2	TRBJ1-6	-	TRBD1	CASRGQLSSPLHF	TGTGCCAGCAGGGGACAGTTGAGTTCACCCCTCCACTTT
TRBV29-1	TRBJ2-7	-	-	CSATGMGEQYF	TGCAGCGCGACCGGGATGGGGGAGCAGTACTTC
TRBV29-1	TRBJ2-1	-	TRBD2	CSVRAVESGGAPRFF	TGCAGCGTCCGGGCCGTGGAGAGCGGGGGGGCCCCTAGGTTCTTC
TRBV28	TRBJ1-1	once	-	CASSFWESLGEAFF	TGTGCCAGCAGTTTCTGGGAGTCACTGGGTGAAGCTTTCTTT
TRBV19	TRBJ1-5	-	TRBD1	CASSVWLGGSQPQHF	TGTGCCAGTAGCGTGTGGTTAGGGGGCAGTCAGCCCCAGCATTTT
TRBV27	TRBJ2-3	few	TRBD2	CASRPVTGGLTDTQYF	TGTGCCAGCAGACCTGTCACGGGGGGGCTGACAGATACGCAGTATTTT
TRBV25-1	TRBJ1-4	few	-	CASSESGGNNEKLFF	TGTGCCAGCAGTGAATCGGGCGGAAATAATGAAAAACTGTTTTTT
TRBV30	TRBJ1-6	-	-	CAWSVGRTNSPLHF	TGTGCCTGGAGTGTAGGACGGACTAATTCACCCCTCCACTTT
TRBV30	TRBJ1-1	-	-	CAWSAPQPAFF	TGTGCCTGGAGTGCCCCCCAGCCAGCTTTCTTT
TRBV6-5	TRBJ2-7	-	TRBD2	CASSSVAGISYEQYF	TGTGCCAGCAGTTCGGTAGCGGGGATCTCCTACGAGCAGTACTTC
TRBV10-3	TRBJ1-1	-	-	CAISEGTVRLEAFF	TGTGCCATCAGTGAGGGGACGGTTAGACTTGAAGCTTTCTTT
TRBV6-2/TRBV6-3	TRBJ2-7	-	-	CASSSLQTYEQYF	TGTGCCAGCAGTTCGTTACAGACCTACGAGCAGTACTTC
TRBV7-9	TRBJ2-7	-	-	CASSLGGGGGHEQYF	TGTGCCAGCAGCTTAGGTGGTGGCGGGGGCCACGAGCAGTACTTC
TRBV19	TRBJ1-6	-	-	CASSSPYEVNSPLHF	TGTGCCAGTAGTTCTCCTTACGAGGTTAATTCACCCCTCCACTTT
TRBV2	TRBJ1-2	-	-	CASSDTVTSPNYGYTF	TGTGCCAGCAGTGACACAGTCACTTCCCCTAACTATGGCTACACCTTC
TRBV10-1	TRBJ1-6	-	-	CASSDQTDSPLHF	TGCGCCAGCAGTGACCAGACTGACTCACCCCTCCACTTT
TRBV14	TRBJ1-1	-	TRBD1	CASSTGGRRNTEAFF	TGTGCCAGCAGTACAGGGGGCAGGAGGAACACTGAAGCTTTCTTT
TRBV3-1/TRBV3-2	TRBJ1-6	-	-	CASSQEQTSSYNSPLHF	TGTGCCAGCAGCCAAGAACAGACTAGCTCCTATAATTCACCCCTCCACTTT
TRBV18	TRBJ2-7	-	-	CASSPSPDSSYEQYF	TGTGCCAGCTCACCTTCGCCCGACAGTTCCTACGAGCAGTACTTC